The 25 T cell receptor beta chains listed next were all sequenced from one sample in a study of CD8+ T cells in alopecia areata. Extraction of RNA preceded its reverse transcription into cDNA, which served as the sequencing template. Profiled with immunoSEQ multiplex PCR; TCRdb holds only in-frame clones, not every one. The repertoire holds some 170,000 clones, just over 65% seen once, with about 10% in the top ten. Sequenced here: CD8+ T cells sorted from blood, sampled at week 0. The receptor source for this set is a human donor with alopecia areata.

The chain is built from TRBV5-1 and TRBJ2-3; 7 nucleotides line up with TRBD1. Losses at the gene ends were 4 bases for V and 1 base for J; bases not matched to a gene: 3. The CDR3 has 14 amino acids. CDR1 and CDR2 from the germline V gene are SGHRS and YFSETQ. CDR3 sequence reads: CASSNTGGTDTQYF. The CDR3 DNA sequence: TGCGCCAGCAGCAATACAGGGGGCACAGATACGCAGTATTTT.

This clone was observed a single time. CDR3 sequence reads: CASSLASPTSGGTDTQYF. In DNA, the CDR3 is TGTGCCAGCAGCTTAGCCTCCCCCACTAGCGGAGGTACAGATACGCAGTATTTT. The chain links TRBV7-9 to TRBJ2-3, with TRBD2 identical over 8 bases. V shed 0 bases and J 3 bases; nucleotides not matched to a gene: 11. The CDR3 is made up of 18 amino acids. The germline gives CDR1 SEHNR, CDR2 FQNEAQ (reference sequence).

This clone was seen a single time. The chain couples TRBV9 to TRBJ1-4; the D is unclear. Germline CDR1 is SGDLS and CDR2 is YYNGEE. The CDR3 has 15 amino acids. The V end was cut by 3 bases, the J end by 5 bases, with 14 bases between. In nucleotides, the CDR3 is TGTGCCAGCAGCGCCTACAGCTTAGGGAATGAAAAACTGTTTTTT. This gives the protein CASSAYSLGNEKLFF.

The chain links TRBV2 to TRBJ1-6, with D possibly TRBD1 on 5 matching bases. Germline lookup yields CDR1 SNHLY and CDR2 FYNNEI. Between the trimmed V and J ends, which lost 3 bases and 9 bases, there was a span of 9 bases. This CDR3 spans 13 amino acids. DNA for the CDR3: TGTGCCAGCAGTGACAGGGTCGCTTCACCCCTCCACTTT. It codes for CASSDRVASPLHF.

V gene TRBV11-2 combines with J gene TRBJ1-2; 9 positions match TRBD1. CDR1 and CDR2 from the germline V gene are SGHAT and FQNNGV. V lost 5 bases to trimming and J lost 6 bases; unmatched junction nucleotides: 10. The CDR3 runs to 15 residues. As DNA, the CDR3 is TGTGCCAGCAGCGCGCCGGGACAGGGATTTCATGGCTACACCTTC. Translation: CASSAPGQGFHGYTF.

This CDR3 reads CSVVAGGARNEQFF. The CDR3 nucleotides read TGCAGCGTTGTGGCAGGGGGGGCGAGGAATGAGCAGTTCTTC. This sequence joins TRBV29-1 and TRBJ2-1, with D perhaps assigned TRBD1 or TRBD2 (7 bases each). The CDR3 runs to 14 residues. Germline loops: CDR1 SQVTM, CDR2 ANQGSEA. Trimming pared 4 bases from V and 7 bases from J, leaving 17 bases between.

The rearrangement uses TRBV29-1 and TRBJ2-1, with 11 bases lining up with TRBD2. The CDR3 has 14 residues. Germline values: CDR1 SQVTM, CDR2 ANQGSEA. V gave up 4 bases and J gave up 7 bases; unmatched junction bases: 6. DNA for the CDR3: TGCAGCGTTGTAGCGGGGGGGCCAGAAAATGAGCAGTTCTTC. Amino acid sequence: CSVVAGGPENEQFF.

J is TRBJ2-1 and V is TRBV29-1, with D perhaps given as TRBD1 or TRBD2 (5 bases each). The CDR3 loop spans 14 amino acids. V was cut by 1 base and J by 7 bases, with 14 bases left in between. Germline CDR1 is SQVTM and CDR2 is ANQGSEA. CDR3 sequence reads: CSVEGLTEGNEQFF. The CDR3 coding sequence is TGCAGCGTTGAAGGCCTGACAGAGGGGAATGAGCAGTTCTTC.

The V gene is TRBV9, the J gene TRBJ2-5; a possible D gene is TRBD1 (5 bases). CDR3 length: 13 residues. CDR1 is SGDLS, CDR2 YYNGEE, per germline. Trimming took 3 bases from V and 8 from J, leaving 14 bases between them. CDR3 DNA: TGTGCCAGCAGCGGGAAGACAGTAAAAACCCAGTACTTC. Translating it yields CASSGKTVKTQYF.

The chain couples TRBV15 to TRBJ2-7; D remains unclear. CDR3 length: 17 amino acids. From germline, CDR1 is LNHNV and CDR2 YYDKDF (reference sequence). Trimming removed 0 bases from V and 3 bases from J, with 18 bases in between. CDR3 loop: CATSRDRADRLFYEQYF. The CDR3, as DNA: TGTGCCACCAGCAGAGATCGGGCGGATAGACTGTTCTACGAGCAGTACTTC.

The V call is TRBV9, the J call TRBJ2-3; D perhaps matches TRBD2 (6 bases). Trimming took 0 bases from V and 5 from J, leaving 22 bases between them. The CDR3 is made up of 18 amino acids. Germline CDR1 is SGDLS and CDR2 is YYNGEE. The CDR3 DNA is TGTGCCAGCAGCGTAGCTGTGGTTGGGACTTGGAAAGTAGATACGCAGTATTTT. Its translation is CASSVAVVGTWKVDTQYF.

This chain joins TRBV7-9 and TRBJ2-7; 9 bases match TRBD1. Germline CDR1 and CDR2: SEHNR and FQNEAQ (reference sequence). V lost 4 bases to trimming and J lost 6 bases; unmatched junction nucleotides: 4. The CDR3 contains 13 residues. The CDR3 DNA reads TGTGCCAGCAGCTGGGGACAGGGTGGCGAGCAGTACTTC. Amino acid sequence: CASSWGQGGEQYF.

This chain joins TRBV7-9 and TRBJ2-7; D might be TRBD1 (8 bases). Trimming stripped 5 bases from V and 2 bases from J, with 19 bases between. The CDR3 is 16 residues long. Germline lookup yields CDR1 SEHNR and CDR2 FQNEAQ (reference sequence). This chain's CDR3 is CASSGRDRSRAYEQYF. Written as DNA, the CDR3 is TGTGCCAGCAGCGGGAGGGACAGGTCCCGAGCCTACGAGCAGTACTTC.

The CDR3 DNA follows: TGCAGCGTTGTTGGGACCTCCTATGGCTACACCTTC. This codes for CSVVGTSYGYTF. The chain is built from TRBV29-1 and TRBJ1-2, with TRBD1 as a possible D gene (5 bases). This CDR3 region has 12 residues. V was shortened by 4 bases and J by 4 bases, with 10 bases between the two germline ends. Germline CDR1 SQVTM, CDR2 ANQGSEA.

CDR3 in amino acids: CASTTFRMAGSDTQYF. The CDR3 DNA follows: TGTGCCAGCACCACGTTTAGGATGGCAGGGTCAGATACGCAGTATTTT. The chain links TRBV27 to TRBJ2-3; a weak D match, TRBD1 (5 bases). The CDR3 extends over 16 amino acids. Germline V gene sequence: CDR1 MNHEY, CDR2 SMNVEV (reference sequence). V was trimmed by 7 bases and J by 4 bases, leaving 21 bases between them.

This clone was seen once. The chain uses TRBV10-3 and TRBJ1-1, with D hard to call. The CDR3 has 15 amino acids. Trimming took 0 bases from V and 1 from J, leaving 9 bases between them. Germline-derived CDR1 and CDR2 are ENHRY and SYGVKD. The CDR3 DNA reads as TGTGCCATCAGTGAGTCGATCGCCTCGAACACTGAAGCTTTCTTT. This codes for CAISESIASNTEAFF.

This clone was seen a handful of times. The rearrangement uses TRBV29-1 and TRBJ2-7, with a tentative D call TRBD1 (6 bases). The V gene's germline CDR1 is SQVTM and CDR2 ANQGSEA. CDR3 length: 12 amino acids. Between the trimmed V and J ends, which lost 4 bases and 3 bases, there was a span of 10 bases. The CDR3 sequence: CSVADSIYEQYF. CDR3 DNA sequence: TGCAGCGTTGCGGACAGCATCTACGAGCAGTACTTC.

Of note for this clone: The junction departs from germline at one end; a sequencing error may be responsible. The CDR3 region is CASSLRGGNEQFF. The CDR3 region has the DNA TGTGCTAGCAGCTTACGAGGGGGCAATGAGCAGTTCTTC. The chain employs TRBV7-7 and TRBJ2-1, with TRBD1 as a possible D gene (6 bases). The germline V gene encodes CDR1 SSHAT and CDR2 FNYEAQ (reference sequence). The CDR3 covers 13 residues.

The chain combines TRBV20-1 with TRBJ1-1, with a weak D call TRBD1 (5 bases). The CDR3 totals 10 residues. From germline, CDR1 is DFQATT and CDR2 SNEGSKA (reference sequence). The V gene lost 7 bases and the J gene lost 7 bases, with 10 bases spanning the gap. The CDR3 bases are TGCAGTGTTGCTGACAGTGAAGCTTTCTTT. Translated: CSVADSEAFF.

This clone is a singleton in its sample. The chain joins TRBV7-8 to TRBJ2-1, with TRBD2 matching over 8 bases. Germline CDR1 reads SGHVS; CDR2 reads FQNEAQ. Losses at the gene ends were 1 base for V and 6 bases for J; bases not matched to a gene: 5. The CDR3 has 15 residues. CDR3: CASSLEASGRNEQFF. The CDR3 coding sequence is TGTGCCAGCAGCTTAGAAGCTAGCGGGCGCAATGAGCAGTTCTTC.

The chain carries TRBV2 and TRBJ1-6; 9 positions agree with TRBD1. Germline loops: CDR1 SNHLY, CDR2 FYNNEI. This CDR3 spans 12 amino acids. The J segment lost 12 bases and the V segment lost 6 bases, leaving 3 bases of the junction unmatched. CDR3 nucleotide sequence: TGTGCCAGCAGGGACAGGGGTATACCCCTCCACTTT. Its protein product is CASRDRGIPLHF.

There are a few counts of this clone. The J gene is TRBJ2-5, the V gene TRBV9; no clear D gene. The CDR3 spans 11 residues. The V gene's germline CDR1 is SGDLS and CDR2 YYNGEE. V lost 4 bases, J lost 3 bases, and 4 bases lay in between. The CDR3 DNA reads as TGTGCCAGCAGCTCCGAAGAGACCCAGTACTTC. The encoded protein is CASSSEETQYF. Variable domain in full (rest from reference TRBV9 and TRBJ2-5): DSGVTQTPKHLITATGQRVTLRCSPRSGDLSVYWYQQSLDQGLQFLIQYYNGEERAKGNILERFSAQQFPDLHSELNLSSLELGDSALYFCASSSEETQYFGPGTRLLVL.

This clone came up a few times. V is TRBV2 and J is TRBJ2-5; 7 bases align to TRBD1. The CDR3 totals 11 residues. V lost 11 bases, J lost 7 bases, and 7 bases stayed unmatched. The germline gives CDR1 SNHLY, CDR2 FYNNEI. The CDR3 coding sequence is TGTGCCGCCACAGGGGCCGGGACCCAGTACTTC. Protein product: CAATGAGTQYF.

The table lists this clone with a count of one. The DNA of the CDR3 is TGTGCCAGCAGCCCGGGACAGGATACGCAGTATTTT. Amino acids: CASSPGQDTQYF. The rearrangement joins TRBV9 to TRBJ2-3, with 7 bases lining up with TRBD1. CDR3 size: 12 residues. Germline V CDR1 and CDR2: SGDLS, YYNGEE. The V gene end was trimmed by 4 bases and the J gene end by 6 bases; junction bases not matched to a gene: 2.

CDR3 sequence: CASSQGTVNTEAFF. The DNA for the CDR3 is TGCGCCAGCAGCCAAGGTACAGTGAACACTGAAGCTTTCTTT. This sequence joins TRBV4-1 and TRBJ1-1; D remains ambiguous. The germline gives CDR1 MGHRA, CDR2 YSYEKL. There are 14 residues in the CDR3. Trimming shortened V by 1 base and J by 0 bases, and 6 bases separated the two germline ends.